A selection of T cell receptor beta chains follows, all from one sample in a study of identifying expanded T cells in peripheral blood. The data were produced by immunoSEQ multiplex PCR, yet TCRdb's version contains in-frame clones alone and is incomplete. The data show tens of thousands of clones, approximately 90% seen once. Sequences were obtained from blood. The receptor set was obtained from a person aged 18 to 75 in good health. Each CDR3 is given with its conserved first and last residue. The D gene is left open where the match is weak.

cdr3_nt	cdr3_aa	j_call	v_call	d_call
TGTGCCACCAGCATGCGACGGACGAACACTGAAGCTTTCTTT	CATSMRRTNTEAFF	TRBJ1-1	TRBV15	NA
TGTGCCAGCAGCATCTCGGGAGGATCCACAGATACGCAGTATTTT	CASSISGGSTDTQYF	TRBJ2-3	TRBV7-6	TRBD2
TGTGCCAGCAGCTTGGCGTCGACAGGATTCACAGATACGCAGTATTTT	CASSLASTGFTDTQYF	TRBJ2-3	TRBV7-2	NA
TGTGCCAGCAGTTACACAGGGAAGGTCTACGAGCAGTACTTC	CASSYTGKVYEQYF	TRBJ2-7	TRBV6-6	NA
TGTGCCAGCAGCTCGCAGACTAATCCGACCACAGGGCAAGGTGGCTACACCTTC	CASSSQTNPTTGQGGYTF	TRBJ1-2	TRBV13	NA
TGTGCCAGCAGCTCAGGGACTAGCGGGACTGATGGGACCCAGTACTTC	CASSSGTSGTDGTQYF	TRBJ2-5	TRBV5-4	TRBD2
TGTGCCAGCAGCGTAGCTGGTATAGCGGGAGTGAATGAGCAGTTCTTC	CASSVAGIAGVNEQFF	TRBJ2-1	TRBV9	TRBD2
TGTGCCAGCAGCCAAATTACAGTTGGCACAGATACGCAGTATTTT	CASSQITVGTDTQYF	TRBJ2-3	TRBV9	NA
TGTGCCAGCAGCCAAACAGGGGTTAATGAAAAACTGTTTTTT	CASSQTGVNEKLFF	TRBJ1-4	TRBV5-4	TRBD1
TGCGCCAGCACGGGCAGAGCCAACCAGCCCCAGCATTTT	CASTGRANQPQHF	TRBJ1-5	TRBV10-2	NA